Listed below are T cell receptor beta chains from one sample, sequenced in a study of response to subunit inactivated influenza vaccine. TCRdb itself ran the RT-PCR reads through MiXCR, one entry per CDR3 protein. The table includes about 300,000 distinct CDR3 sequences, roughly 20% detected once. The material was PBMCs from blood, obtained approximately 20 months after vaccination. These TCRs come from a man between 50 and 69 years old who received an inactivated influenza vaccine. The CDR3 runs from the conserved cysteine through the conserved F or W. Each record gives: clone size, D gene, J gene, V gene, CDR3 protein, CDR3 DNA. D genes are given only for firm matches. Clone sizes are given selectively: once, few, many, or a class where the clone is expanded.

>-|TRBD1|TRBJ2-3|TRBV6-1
CASSVRDRGDTQYF
TGTGCCAGCAGTGTTCGGGACAGGGGAGATACGCAGTATTTT
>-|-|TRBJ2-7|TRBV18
CASSPPGIGDYEQYF
TGTGCCAGCTCGCCTCCGGGAATAGGGGACTACGAGCAGTACTTC
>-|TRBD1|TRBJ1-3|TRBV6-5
CASSYLDRSSGNTIYF
TGTGCCAGCAGTTACCTGGACAGGTCCTCTGGAAACACCATATATTTT
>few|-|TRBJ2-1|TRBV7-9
CATPSGNNEQFF
TGTGCCACTCCCTCAGGTAACAATGAGCAGTTCTTC
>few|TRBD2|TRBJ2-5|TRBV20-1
CSARGGQETQYF
TGCAGTGCCCGGGGGGGGCAAGAGACCCAGTACTTC
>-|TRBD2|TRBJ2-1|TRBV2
CASSATSGGADEQFF
TGTGCCAGCAGTGCGACTAGCGGGGGGGCCGATGAGCAGTTCTTC
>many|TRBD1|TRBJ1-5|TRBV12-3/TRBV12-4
CASSYRDREQPQHF
TGTGCCAGCAGTTACCGGGACAGGGAACAGCCCCAGCATTTT
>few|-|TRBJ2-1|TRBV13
CASSNKNYNEQFF
TGTGCCAGCAGCAATAAGAACTACAATGAGCAGTTCTTC
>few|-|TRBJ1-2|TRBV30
CAWSVGIWSTANYGYTF
TGTGCCTGGAGTGTCGGTATTTGGTCGACTGCAAACTATGGCTACACCTTC
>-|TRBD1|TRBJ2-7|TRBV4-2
CASSQVWDRARPSYEQYF
TGTGCCAGCAGCCAAGTTTGGGACAGGGCAAGACCCTCCTACGAGCAGTACTTC
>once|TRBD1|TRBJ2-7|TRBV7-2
CASSRGDRGYEQYF
TGTGCCAGCAGCCGGGGGGACAGGGGCTACGAGCAGTACTTC
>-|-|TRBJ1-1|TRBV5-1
CASSKTDGFTEAFF
TGCGCCAGCAGCAAAACGGACGGTTTCACTGAAGCTTTCTTT
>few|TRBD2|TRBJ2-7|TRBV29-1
CSVRTSGNFDEQYF
TGCAGCGTTCGGACTAGCGGGAACTTTGACGAGCAGTACTTC
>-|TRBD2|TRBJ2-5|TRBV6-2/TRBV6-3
CASSYGTIETQYF
TGTGCCAGCAGTTACGGGACTATAGAGACCCAGTACTTC
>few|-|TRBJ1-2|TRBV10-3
CAISRQEYGYTF
TGTGCCATCAGTAGACAGGAGTATGGCTACACCTTC
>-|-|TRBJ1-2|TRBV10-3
CAISGRGVYGYTF
TGTGCCATCAGTGGCAGGGGTGTCTATGGCTACACCTTC
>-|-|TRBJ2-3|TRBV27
CASRSQNTNTQYF
TGTGCCAGCAGATCACAAAACACGAATACGCAGTATTTT
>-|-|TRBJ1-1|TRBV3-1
CASSLLSRDTEAFF
TGTGCCAGCAGCCTCCTATCCCGGGACACTGAAGCTTTCTTT
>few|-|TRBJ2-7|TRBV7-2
CASSTDHEQYF
TGTGCCAGCAGCACAGACCACGAGCAGTACTTC
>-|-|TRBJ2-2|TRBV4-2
CASSQSGTYTGELFF
TGTGCCAGCAGCCAGTCCGGGACCTACACCGGGGAGCTGTTTTTT
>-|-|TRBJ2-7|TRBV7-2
CASSLIYGLRGYEQYF
TGTGCCAGCAGCTTAATATATGGGTTGAGGGGTTACGAGCAGTACTTC
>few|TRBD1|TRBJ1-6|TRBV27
CASTRQGAAYPLHF
TGTGCCAGCACCCGACAGGGGGCAGCTTATCCCCTCCACTTT
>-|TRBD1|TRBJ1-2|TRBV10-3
CAISEQGGDYGYTF
TGTGCCATCAGTGAACAGGGGGGAGACTATGGCTACACCTTC
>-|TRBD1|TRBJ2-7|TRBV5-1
CASSQGATPYEQYF
TGCGCCAGCAGTCAGGGGGCGACTCCATACGAGCAGTACTTC
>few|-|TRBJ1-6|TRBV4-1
CASSQELGSPLHF
TGCGCCAGCAGCCAAGAATTGGGGTCACCCCTCCACTTT
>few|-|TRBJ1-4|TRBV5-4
CASSLEGGTRQLFF
TGTGCCAGCAGCTTGGAAGGGGGTACTCGACAACTGTTTTTT
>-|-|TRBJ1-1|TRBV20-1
CSARDRGKNTEAFF
TGCAGTGCTAGAGATCGAGGGAAGAACACTGAAGCTTTCTTT
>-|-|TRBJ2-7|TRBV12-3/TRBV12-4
CASSLGQTSRSAYEQYF
TGTGCCAGCAGTTTAGGCCAAACGTCCAGGTCCGCCTACGAGCAGTACTTC
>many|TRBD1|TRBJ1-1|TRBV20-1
CSARDGTVGSKAFF
TGCAGTGCTAGAGACGGGACAGTCGGTTCAAAAGCTTTCTTT
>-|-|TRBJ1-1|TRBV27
CASSFRAQMNTEAFF
TGTGCCAGCAGTTTCAGGGCCCAAATGAACACTGAAGCTTTCTTT
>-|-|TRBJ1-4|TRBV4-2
CASSQAEGGNEKLFF
TGTGCCAGCAGCCAAGCCGAGGGGGGGAATGAAAAACTGTTTTTT
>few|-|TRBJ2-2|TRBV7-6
CASSLVLADTGELFF
TGTGCCAGCAGCTTAGTATTAGCCGACACCGGGGAGCTGTTTTTT
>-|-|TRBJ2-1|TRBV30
CAWNPGTPPGNEQFF
TGTGCCTGGAACCCCGGGACTCCACCGGGCAATGAGCAGTTCTTC
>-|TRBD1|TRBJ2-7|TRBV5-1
CASSKTGTGLYEQYF
TGCGCCAGCAGCAAGACCGGGACAGGGCTCTACGAGCAGTACTTC
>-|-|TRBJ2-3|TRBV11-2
CASSSHRFARTDTQYF
TGTGCCAGCAGCTCACACCGGTTTGCGCGCACAGATACGCAGTATTTT
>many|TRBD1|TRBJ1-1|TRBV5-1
CASSPRTGGRNTEAFF
TGCGCCAGCAGCCCTAGGACAGGGGGCAGGAACACTGAAGCTTTCTTT
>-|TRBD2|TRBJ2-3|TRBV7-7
CASSPLGQRTSGGIPDTQYF
TGTGCCAGCAGCCCTCTGGGACAGAGGACTAGCGGGGGGATTCCAGATACGCAGTATTTT
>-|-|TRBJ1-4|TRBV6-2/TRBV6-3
CASSYFRNPIEKLFF
TGTGCCAGCAGTTATTTCCGGAACCCAATCGAAAAACTGTTTTTT
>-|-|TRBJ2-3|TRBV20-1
CSAFPGGLTDTQYF
TGCAGTGCCTTCCCCGGTGGGCTCACAGATACGCAGTATTTT
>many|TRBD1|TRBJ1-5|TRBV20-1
CSALQGASNQPQHF
TGCAGTGCTTTGCAGGGGGCGAGCAATCAGCCCCAGCATTTT
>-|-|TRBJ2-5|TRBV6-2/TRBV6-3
CASSYNPPIQYF
TGTGCCAGCAGTTACAATCCGCCGATTCAGTACTTC
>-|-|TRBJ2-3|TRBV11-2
CASSQGIDTQYF
TGTGCCAGCAGCCAAGGAATTGATACGCAGTATTTT
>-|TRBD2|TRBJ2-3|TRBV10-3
CAISAGTSGREGRDTQYF
TGTGCCATCAGTGCCGGGACTAGCGGGAGAGAGGGGCGAGATACGCAGTATTTT
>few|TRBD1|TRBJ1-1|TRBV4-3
CASSHVQGANTEAFF
TGCGCCAGCAGCCATGTACAGGGGGCGAACACTGAAGCTTTCTTT
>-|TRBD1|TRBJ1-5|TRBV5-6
CASSFSRGLNQPQHF
TGTGCCAGCAGCTTCAGCAGGGGGCTCAATCAGCCCCAGCATTTT
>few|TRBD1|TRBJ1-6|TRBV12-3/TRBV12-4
CASRDTRQGPYNSPLHF
TGTGCCAGCAGGGACACTAGACAGGGACCCTATAATTCACCCCTCCACTTT
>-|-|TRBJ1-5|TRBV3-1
CASSQSGLSNQPQHF
TGTGCCAGCAGCCAGTCGGGTCTTAGCAATCAGCCCCAGCATTTT
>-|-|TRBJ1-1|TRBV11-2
CASSLAAGATEAFF
TGTGCCAGCAGCCTGGCGGCAGGGGCCACTGAAGCTTTCTTT
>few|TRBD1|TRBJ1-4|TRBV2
CASRRGQGALATNEKLFF
TGTGCCAGCAGGCGGGGACAGGGGGCACTTGCAACTAATGAAAAACTGTTTTTT
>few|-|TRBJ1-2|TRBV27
CASSFGGSNGYTF
TGTGCCAGCAGTTTTGGCGGGTCCAATGGCTACACCTTC
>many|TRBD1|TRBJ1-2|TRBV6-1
CASRRGRDYGYTF
TGTGCCAGCAGAAGGGGGCGAGACTATGGCTACACCTTC
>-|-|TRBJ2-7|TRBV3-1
CASSQNPNEQYF
TGTGCCAGCAGCCAGAATCCTAACGAGCAGTACTTC